The 7 T cell receptor beta chains below come from one sample, sequenced in a study of T cell responses to AZD1222 COVID-19 vaccine. Using immunoSEQ multiplex PCR, the repertoire was profiled, and TCRdb retains in-frame clones only, with some absent. The sample yields 120,000 to 150,000 clones, approximately 94% seen once. Sequenced here: peripheral blood, sampled on day 0 of AZD1222 vaccination. All receptors come from an adult in good health.

This chain connects TRBV19 to TRBJ1-1, with D uncertain. Per the germline V gene, CDR1 is LNHDA and CDR2 is SQIVND (reference sequence). The CDR3 is made up of 15 amino acids. Trimming stripped 1 base from V and 2 bases from J, with 11 bases between. CDR3 sequence (DNA): TGTGCCAGTAGTATAGTCTCCCGGGGAAACACTGAAGCTTTCTTT. This encodes CASSIVSRGNTEAFF.

This clone was seen only once. The chain couples TRBV7-2 to TRBJ1-2; 7 nucleotides line up with TRBD1. This CDR3 comprises 16 residues. From germline, CDR1 is SGHTA and CDR2 FQGNSA. V was clipped by 5 bases and J by 4 bases; unmatched bases: 13. The chain's CDR3 is CASSPERVAGGYGYTF. For the CDR3, the DNA is TGTGCCAGCAGCCCCGAAAGAGTTGCAGGGGGCTATGGCTACACCTTC.

The chain links TRBV5-1 to TRBJ2-4, with 7 bases aligning to TRBD1. After removal of 4 bases from V and 1 base from J, the junction contained 14 bases not matched to a gene. The CDR3 is 18 residues long. Germline V lookup: CDR1 SGHRS, CDR2 YFSETQ. The DNA of the CDR3 is TGCGCCAGCAGCCTCGAGGGGGCAGGGGTCACGGCCAAAAACATTCAGTACTTC. Amino acids: CASSLEGAGVTAKNIQYF.

The gene calls are TRBV30 and TRBJ1-2; 7 bases map to TRBD1. The V gene end was trimmed by 4 bases and the J gene end by 8 bases; junction bases not matched to a gene: 7. CDR3 length: 12 amino acids. Germline V CDR1 and CDR2: GTSNPN, SVGIG (reference sequence). In nucleotides, the CDR3 is TGTGCCTGGACTCACAGGGGAGGCGGCTACACCTTC. This translates into CAWTHRGGGYTF. Based on the CDR3 plus reference TRBV30 and TRBJ1-2, the full variable domain is SQTIHQWPATLVQPVGSPLSLECTVEGTSNPNLYWYRQAAGRGLQLLFYSVGIGQISSEVPQNLSASRPQDRQFILSSKKLLLSDSGFYLCAWTHRGGGYTFGSGTRLTVV.

The chain recombines TRBV19 with TRBJ1-1; D is uncertain. The CDR3 consists of 14 residues. The germline V gene encodes CDR1 LNHDA and CDR2 SQIVND (reference sequence). Trimming stripped 5 bases from V and 2 bases from J, with 12 bases between. This chain's CDR3 is CASSPDGVNTEAFF. CDR3 DNA: TGTGCCAGTAGTCCCGACGGGGTCAACACTGAAGCTTTCTTT.

This chain connects TRBV27 to TRBJ2-7, with D tentatively TRBD2 (6 bases). V was shortened by 6 bases and J by 0 bases, with 18 bases between the two germline ends. Germline CDR1 MNHEY, CDR2 SMNVEV (reference sequence). CDR3 size: 16 residues. CDR3 in DNA: TGTGCCAGCAGCCGCTTAGGGACTGCCGGCTCCTACGAGCAGTACTTC. This sequence encodes CASSRLGTAGSYEQYF.

The chain recombines TRBV18 with TRBJ2-7, with TRBD1 matching 7 bases. Losses at the gene ends were 2 bases for V and 4 bases for J; bases not matched to a gene: 8. The CDR3 is 15 residues long. The germline V gene encodes CDR1 KGHSH and CDR2 LQKENI. The CDR3 protein is CASSPGGQFYYEQYF. CDR3 nucleotides: TGTGCCAGCTCACCAGGGGGACAGTTCTATTACGAGCAGTACTTC. The whole variable domain, remainder taken from reference TRBV18 and TRBJ2-7, is NAGVMQNPRHLVRRRGQEARLRCSPMKGHSHVYWYRQLPEEGLKFMVYLQKENIIDESGMPKERFSAEFPKEGPSILRIQQVVRGDSAAYFCASSPGGQFYYEQYFGPGTRLTVT.